These T cell receptor beta chains were read from a single sample in a study of OX40 agonist ivuxolimab in advanced cancers. Using immunoSEQ multiplex PCR, the repertoire was profiled, and TCRdb retains in-frame clones only, with some absent. The data show approximately 76,000 clones, with 85% to 90% seen just once and approximately 13% held by the top ten. The sequencing here drew on CD4+ or CD8+ T cells sorted from blood, taken in a trial of the OX40 agonist ivuxolimab. These receptors were collected from an adult with an advanced solid tumor such as melanoma, head and neck, liver or kidney cancer. Both conserved end residues are trimmed from each CDR3. Each record gives: V gene, J gene, CDR3 length, CDR3 protein.

v_call: TRBV7-3; j_call: TRBJ1-2; cdr3_length: 13; cdr3_aa: ASSLMGGSNYGYT
v_call: TRBV7-9; j_call: TRBJ2-1; cdr3_length: 13; cdr3_aa: ASSPAFGRYNEQF
v_call: TRBV28; j_call: TRBJ2-6; cdr3_length: 15; cdr3_aa: ASSLRRWGVGANVLT
v_call: TRBV19; j_call: TRBJ2-1; cdr3_length: 17; cdr3_aa: ASSIEEGTGNIYYNEQF
v_call: TRBV7-2; j_call: TRBJ2-7; cdr3_length: 14; cdr3_aa: ASSLRRALGTYEQY
v_call: TRBV11-3; j_call: TRBJ2-5; cdr3_length: 16; cdr3_aa: ASSPRHYRVNPVQTQY
v_call: TRBV18; j_call: TRBJ2-2; cdr3_length: 13; cdr3_aa: ASSPLAGDTGELF
v_call: TRBV7-2; j_call: TRBJ2-7; cdr3_length: 14; cdr3_aa: ASSLEWGTVNYEQY
v_call: TRBV9; j_call: TRBJ2-2; cdr3_length: 13; cdr3_aa: ASSVYDGGTGELF
v_call: TRBV2; j_call: TRBJ2-2; cdr3_length: 16; cdr3_aa: ASSDRPGAPSNTGELF
v_call: TRBV28; j_call: TRBJ1-5; cdr3_length: 11; cdr3_aa: ASSAARHQPQH
v_call: TRBV28; j_call: TRBJ2-5; cdr3_length: 11; cdr3_aa: ASRRTVQETQY
v_call: TRBV29-1; j_call: TRBJ2-7; cdr3_length: 10; cdr3_aa: SVDLGAGEQY
v_call: TRBV7-7; j_call: TRBJ2-1; cdr3_length: 12; cdr3_aa: ASSYRLADNEQF
v_call: TRBV4-2; j_call: TRBJ2-3; cdr3_length: 14; cdr3_aa: ASRLAGGIDTDTQY
v_call: TRBV19; j_call: TRBJ1-5; cdr3_length: 13; cdr3_aa: ASSTQPVYNQPQH
v_call: TRBV30; j_call: TRBJ1-2; cdr3_length: 13; cdr3_aa: AWSLSRRSGLGYT
v_call: TRBV7-6; j_call: TRBJ1-4; cdr3_length: 12; cdr3_aa: ASSSTVQNEKLF
v_call: TRBV6-5; j_call: TRBJ2-7; cdr3_length: 12; cdr3_aa: ASSYSLGNYEQY
v_call: TRBV6-6; j_call: TRBJ1-5; cdr3_length: 13; cdr3_aa: ASGVQGEDNQPQH
v_call: TRBV5-1; j_call: TRBJ2-5; cdr3_length: 13; cdr3_aa: ASSLGWGAGETQY
v_call: TRBV19; j_call: TRBJ1-5; cdr3_length: 12; cdr3_aa: ASSGTGWGQPQH
v_call: TRBV6-5; j_call: TRBJ2-7; cdr3_length: 12; cdr3_aa: ASSSGLYPNEQY
v_call: TRBV2; j_call: TRBJ2-7; cdr3_length: 14; cdr3_aa: ASSAGTVVEFYEQY
v_call: TRBV6-1; j_call: TRBJ2-1; cdr3_length: 13; cdr3_aa: ASRTLAGDYNEQF
v_call: TRBV27; j_call: TRBJ2-7; cdr3_length: 13; cdr3_aa: ASGDLGPSLNEQY